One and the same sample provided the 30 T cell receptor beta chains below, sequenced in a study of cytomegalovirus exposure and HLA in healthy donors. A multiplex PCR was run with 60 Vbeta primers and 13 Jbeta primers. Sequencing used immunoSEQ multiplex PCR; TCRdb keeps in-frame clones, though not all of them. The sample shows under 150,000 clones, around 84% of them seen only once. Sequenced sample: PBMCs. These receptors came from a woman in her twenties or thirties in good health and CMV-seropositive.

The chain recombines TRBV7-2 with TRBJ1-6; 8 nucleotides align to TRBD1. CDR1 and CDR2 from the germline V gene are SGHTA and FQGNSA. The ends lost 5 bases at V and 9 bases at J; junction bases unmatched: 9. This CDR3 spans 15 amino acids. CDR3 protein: CASSPQGASGSPLHF. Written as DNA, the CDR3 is TGTGCCAGCAGCCCCCAGGGGGCTTCGGGTTCACCCCTCCACTTT.

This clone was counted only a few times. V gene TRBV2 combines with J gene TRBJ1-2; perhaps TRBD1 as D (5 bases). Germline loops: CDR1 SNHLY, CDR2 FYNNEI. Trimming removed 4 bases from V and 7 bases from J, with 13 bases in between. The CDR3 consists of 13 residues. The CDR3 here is CASSGQTPSGYTF. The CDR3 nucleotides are TGTGCCAGCAGTGGACAGACTCCGTCTGGCTACACCTTC.

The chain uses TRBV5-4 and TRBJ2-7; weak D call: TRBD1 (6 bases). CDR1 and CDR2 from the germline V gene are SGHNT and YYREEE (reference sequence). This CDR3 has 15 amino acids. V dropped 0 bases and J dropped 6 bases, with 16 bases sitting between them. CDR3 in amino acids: CASSLGDAGVREQYF. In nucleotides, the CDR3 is TGTGCCAGCAGCTTGGGGGACGCAGGGGTACGCGAGCAGTACTTC. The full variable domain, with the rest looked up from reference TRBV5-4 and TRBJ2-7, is ETGVTQSPTHLIKTRGQQVTLRCSSQSGHNTVSWYQQALGQGPQFIFQYYREEENGRGNFPPRFSGLQFPNYSSELNVNALELDDSALYLCASSLGDAGVREQYFGPGTRLTVT.

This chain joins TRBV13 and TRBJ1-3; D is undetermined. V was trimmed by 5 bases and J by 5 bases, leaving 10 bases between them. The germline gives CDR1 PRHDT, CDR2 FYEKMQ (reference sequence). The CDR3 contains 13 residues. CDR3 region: CASSGTTRNTIYF. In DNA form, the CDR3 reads TGTGCCAGCAGCGGCACCACAAGAAACACCATATATTTT.

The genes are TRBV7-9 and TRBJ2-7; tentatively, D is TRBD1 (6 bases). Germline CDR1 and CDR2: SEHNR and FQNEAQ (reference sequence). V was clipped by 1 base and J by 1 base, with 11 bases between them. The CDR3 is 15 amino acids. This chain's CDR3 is CASSLGGRGSYEQYF. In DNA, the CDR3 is TGTGCCAGCAGCTTAGGGGGTAGGGGGTCCTACGAGCAGTACTTC.

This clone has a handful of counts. CDR3 nucleotides: TGTGCCAGCAGCTGGGACAACAATGAGCAGTTCTTC. Residues: CASSWDNNEQFF. The chain has TRBV7-9 and TRBJ2-1, with D perhaps matching TRBD1 (6 bases). The CDR3 contains 12 residues. The V and J ends lost 4 bases and 5 bases respectively, with 6 bases between them. The germline gives CDR1 SEHNR, CDR2 FQNEAQ (reference sequence).

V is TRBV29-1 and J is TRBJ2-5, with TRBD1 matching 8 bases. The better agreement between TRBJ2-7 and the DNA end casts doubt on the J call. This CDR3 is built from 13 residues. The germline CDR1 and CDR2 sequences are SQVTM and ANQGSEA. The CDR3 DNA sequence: TGCAGCACCCCTGGGACAGGATACTACGAGCAGTACTTC. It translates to CSTPGTGYYEQYF.

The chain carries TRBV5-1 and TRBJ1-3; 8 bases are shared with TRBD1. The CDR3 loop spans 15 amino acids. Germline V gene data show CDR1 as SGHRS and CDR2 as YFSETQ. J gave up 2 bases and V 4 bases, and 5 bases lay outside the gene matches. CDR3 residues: CASSPSTGAGNTIYF. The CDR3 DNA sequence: TGCGCCAGCAGCCCATCGACAGGGGCTGGAAACACCATATATTTT.

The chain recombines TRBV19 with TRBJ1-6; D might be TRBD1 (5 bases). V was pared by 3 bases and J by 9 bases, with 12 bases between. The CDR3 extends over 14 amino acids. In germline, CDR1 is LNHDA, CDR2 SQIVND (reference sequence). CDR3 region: CASSISNGGSPLHF. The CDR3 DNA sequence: TGTGCCAGTAGTATCTCGAACGGGGGTTCACCCCTCCACTTT.

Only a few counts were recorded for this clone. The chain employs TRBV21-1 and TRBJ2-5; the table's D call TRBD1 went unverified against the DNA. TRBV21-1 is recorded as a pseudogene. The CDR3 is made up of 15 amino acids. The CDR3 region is CASSKLRQGYETQYF. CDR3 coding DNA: TGTGCCAGCAGCAAACTCCGTCAGGGGTATGAGACCCAGTACTTC.

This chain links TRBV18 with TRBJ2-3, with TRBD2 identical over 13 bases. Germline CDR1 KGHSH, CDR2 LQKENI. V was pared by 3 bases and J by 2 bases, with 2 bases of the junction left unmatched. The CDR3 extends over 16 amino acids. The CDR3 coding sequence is TGTGCCAGCTCACCGGGACTAGCGGGGAACACAGATACGCAGTATTTT. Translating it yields CASSPGLAGNTDTQYF.

CDR3 in amino acids: CASRPGQGIFYEQYF. The CDR3, as DNA: TGTGCCAGCAGGCCGGGACAGGGGATCTTCTACGAGCAGTACTTC. The V gene is TRBV27, the J gene TRBJ2-7; 10 nucleotides align to TRBD1. The CDR3 runs 15 residues. Germline V lookup: CDR1 MNHEY, CDR2 SMNVEV (reference sequence). Trimming removed 6 bases from V and 3 bases from J; junction bases left unmatched: 8.

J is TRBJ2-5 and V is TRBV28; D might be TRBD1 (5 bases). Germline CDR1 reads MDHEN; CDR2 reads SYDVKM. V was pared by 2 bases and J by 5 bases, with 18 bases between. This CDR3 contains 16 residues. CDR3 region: CASSLVGHKSWETQYF. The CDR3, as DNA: TGTGCCAGCAGTTTAGTTGGACATAAGTCATGGGAGACCCAGTACTTC.

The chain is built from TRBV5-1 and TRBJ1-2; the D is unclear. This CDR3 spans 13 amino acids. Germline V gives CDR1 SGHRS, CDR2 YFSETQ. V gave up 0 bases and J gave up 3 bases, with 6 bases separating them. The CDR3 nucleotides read TGCGCCAGCAGCTTGGTCGGTGACTATGGCTACACCTTC. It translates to CASSLVGDYGYTF.

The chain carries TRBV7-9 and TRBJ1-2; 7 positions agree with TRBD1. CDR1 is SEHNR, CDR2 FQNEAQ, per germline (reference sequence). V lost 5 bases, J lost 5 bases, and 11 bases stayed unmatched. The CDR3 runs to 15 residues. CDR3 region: CASSTFRGRLYGYTF. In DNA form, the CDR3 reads TGTGCCAGCAGCACCTTTAGGGGGCGTTTGTATGGCTACACCTTC.

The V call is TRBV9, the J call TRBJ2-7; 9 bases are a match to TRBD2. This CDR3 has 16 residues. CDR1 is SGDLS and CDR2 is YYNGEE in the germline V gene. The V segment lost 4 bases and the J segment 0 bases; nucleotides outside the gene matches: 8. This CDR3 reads CASSNPSGGSSYEQYF. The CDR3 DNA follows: TGTGCCAGCAGCAATCCGAGCGGGGGGAGCTCCTACGAGCAGTACTTC.

This CDR3 reads CASSEVGSTDTQYF. Written as DNA, the CDR3 is TGTGCCAGCAGTGAAGTCGGGAGCACAGATACGCAGTATTTT. The chain couples TRBV6-1 to TRBJ2-3; D is uncertain. Deletions cut 1 base from V and 0 bases from J, with 5 bases between. Per the germline V gene, CDR1 is MNHNS and CDR2 is SASEGT. There are 14 residues in the CDR3.

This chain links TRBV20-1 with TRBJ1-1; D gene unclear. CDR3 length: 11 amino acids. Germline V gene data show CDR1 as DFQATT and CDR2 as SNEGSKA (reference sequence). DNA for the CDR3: TGCAGGGCCGAGGGCACGGATGAAGCTTTCTTT. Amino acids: CRAEGTDEAFF.

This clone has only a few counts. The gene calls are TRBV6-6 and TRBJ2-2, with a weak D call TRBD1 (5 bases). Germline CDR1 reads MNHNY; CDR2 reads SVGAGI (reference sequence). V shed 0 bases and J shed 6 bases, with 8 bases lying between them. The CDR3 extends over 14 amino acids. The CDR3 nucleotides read TGTGCCAGCAGTTACTCGACAGTGTCCGGGGAGCTGTTTTTT. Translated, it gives CASSYSTVSGELFF.

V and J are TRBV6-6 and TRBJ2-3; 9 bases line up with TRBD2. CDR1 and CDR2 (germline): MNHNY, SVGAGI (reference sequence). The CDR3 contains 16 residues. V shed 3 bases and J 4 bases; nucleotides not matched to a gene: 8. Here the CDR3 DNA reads TGTGCCAGCAGTTATAAGGCGGGGGGGCCGTCAGATACGCAGTATTTT. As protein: CASSYKAGGPSDTQYF.

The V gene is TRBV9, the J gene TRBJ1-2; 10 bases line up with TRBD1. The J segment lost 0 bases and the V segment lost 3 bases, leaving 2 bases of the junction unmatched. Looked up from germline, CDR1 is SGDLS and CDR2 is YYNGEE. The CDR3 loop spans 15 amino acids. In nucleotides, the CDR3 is TGTGCCAGCAGCGCCGGACAGGGGGCTAACTATGGCTACACCTTC. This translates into CASSAGQGANYGYTF. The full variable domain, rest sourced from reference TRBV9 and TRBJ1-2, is DSGVTQTPKHLITATGQRVTLRCSPRSGDLSVYWYQQSLDQGLQFLIQYYNGEERAKGNILERFSAQQFPDLHSELNLSSLELGDSALYFCASSAGQGANYGYTFGSGTRLTVV.

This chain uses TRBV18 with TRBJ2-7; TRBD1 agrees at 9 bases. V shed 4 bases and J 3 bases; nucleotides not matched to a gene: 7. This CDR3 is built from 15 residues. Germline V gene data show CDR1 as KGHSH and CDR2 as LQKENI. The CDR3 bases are TGTGCCAGCTCACTACGGACAGGGGAGATCTACGAGCAGTACTTC. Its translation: CASSLRTGEIYEQYF.

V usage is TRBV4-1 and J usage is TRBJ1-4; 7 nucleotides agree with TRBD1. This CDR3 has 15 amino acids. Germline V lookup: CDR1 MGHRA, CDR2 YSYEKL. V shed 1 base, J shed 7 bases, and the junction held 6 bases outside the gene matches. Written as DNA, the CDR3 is TGCGCCAGCAGCCAAGTCGACAGGGTTAGTGAAAAACTGTTTTTT. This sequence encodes CASSQVDRVSEKLFF.

The DNA for the CDR3 is TGCAGCGTTGGGACAGGATACGAGTATGGCTACACCTTC. This encodes CSVGTGYEYGYTF. V and J are TRBV29-1 and TRBJ1-2; 7 nucleotides agree with TRBD1. CDR1 SQVTM and CDR2 ANQGSEA come from the germline V gene. CDR3 length: 13 amino acids. V gave up 4 bases and J gave up 5 bases; unmatched junction bases: 7.

This CDR3 is CAISETYQETQYF. The DNA for the CDR3 is TGTGCCATCAGTGAGACTTACCAAGAGACCCAGTACTTC. This sequence joins TRBV10-3 and TRBJ2-5; D is ambiguous. V shed 2 bases and J shed 0 bases, with 4 bases lying between them. Germline CDR1 and CDR2: ENHRY and SYGVKD. The CDR3 consists of 13 residues.

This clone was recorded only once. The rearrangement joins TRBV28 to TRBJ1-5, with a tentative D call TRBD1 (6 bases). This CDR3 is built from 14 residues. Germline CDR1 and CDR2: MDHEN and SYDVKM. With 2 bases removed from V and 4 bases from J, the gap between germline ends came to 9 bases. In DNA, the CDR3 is TGTGCCAGCAGTTTAGGGGACACAAATCAGCCCCAGCATTTT. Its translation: CASSLGDTNQPQHF. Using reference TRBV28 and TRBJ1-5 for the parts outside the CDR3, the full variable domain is DVKVTQSSRYLVKRTGEKVFLECVQDMDHENMFWYRQDPGLGLRLIYFSYDVKMKEKGDIPEGYSVSREKKERFSLILESASTNQTSMYLCASSLGDTNQPQHFGDGTRLSIL.

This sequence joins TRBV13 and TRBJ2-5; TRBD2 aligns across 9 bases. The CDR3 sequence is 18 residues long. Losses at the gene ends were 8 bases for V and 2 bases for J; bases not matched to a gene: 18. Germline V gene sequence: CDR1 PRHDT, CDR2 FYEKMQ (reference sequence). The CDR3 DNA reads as TGTGCCAGCCGCCGCGGGCTAGCGGGGTTTGCGCCACAAGAGACCCAGTACTTC. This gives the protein CASRRGLAGFAPQETQYF.

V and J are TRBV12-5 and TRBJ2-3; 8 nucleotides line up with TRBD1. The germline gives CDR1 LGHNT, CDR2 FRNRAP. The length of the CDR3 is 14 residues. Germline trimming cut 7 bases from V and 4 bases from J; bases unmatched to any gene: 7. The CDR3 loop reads CASVGQGRPDTQYF. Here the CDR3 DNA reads TGTGCTAGTGTTGGACAGGGCAGGCCAGATACGCAGTATTTT.

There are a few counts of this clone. The CDR3 loop is CASSLAAGSTDTQYF. As DNA, the CDR3 is TGTGCCAGCAGCTTAGCGGCGGGAAGCACAGATACGCAGTATTTT. The rearrangement joins TRBV7-6 to TRBJ2-3, with D possibly being TRBD2 (6 bases). Trimming shortened V by 0 bases and J by 0 bases, and 7 bases separated the two germline ends. CDR1 and CDR2 (germline): SGHVS, FNYEAQ. This CDR3 has 15 residues.

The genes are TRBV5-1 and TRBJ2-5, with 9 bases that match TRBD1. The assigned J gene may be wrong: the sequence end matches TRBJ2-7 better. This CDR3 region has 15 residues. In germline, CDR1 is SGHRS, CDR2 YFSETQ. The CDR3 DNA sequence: TGCGCCAGCAGCTTGATACAGGGGGCCACCTACGAGCAGTACTTC. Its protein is CASSLIQGATYEQYF.